This T cell receptor beta chain was identified during a study of T cell repertoires in cytomegalovirus infection. Across the study: In public TCR beta signatures, there were indications of both CMV infection and matching HLA type.

V dropped 7 bases and J dropped 11 bases, with 22 bases sitting between them. The CDR3 runs 14 residues. The germline gives CDR1 MDHEN, CDR2 SYDVKM. Overall study results and limits: It was HLA-C-restricted CMV-specific TCR beta clonotypes that dominated the response ex vivo. Of the TCR beta families, the public ones yielded a cumulative frequency that identified carriers of CMV plus the relevant HLA.

Each CDR3 protein gets one entry after TCRdb re-called the reads with MiXCR. The repertoire holds 200,000 to 300,000 distinct CDR3 sequences, approximately 8.3% seen once, with over 13% in the top ten. Ten or more counts support this clonotype. Its antigen is currently unknown. This rearrangement joins TRBV28 to TRBJ2-3; TRBD2 is a possible D gene (6 bases). The specimen sequenced was PBMCs. The sequence was collected from a human donor in good health (CMV status not recorded). Some clones in this sample may be carry-over from other donors' samples. Here the CDR3 DNA reads TGTGCCAGCAACGCGGGACCACTAGCCCTCGGGCAGTATTTT. Encoded protein: CASNAGPLALGQYF.